The 24 T cell receptor beta chains reported below all come from one sample, sequenced in a study of blood T cell repertoires in COVID-19. Clones were sequenced by immunoSEQ multiplex PCR, and TCRdb holds only the in-frame ones, with some missing. The data hold 90,000 to 120,000 clones, with roughly four fifths observed a single time. The sequenced sample consisted of peripheral blood. The origin of the receptors is a man in his sixties with acute or convalescent COVID-19.

A note on this clone: Its ends do not fully match the called genes, so a read error is possible. Within the sample, other DNA sequences also encode this same CDR3. The rearrangement joins TRBV7-2 to TRBJ1-1; the D is unclear. The CDR3 is made up of 14 amino acids. Germline CDR1 SGHTA, CDR2 FQGNSA. DNA of the CDR3: TGTGCCAGCAGCGTGGAGGCTATGAACACTGAAGCTTTTTTT. It codes for CASSVEAMNTEAFF.

The V gene is TRBV6-2 or TRBV6-3, the J gene TRBJ2-3, with D hard to call. Trimming left V 1 base short and J 4 bases short, with 6 bases between. This CDR3 is 13 amino acids long. Germline CDR1 and CDR2: MNHEY and SVGEGT. The CDR3 region has the DNA TGTGCCAGCAGTTACTTCGTTGCAGATACGCAGTATTTT. This codes for CASSYFVADTQYF.

The chain is built from TRBV6-2 or TRBV6-3 and TRBJ2-2; 8 nucleotides agree with TRBD1. From germline, CDR1 is MNHEY and CDR2 SVGEGT. This CDR3 comprises 16 residues. Trimming at V came to 0 bases and at J to 3 bases, leaving 3 bases not matched to a gene. The CDR3 region is CASSYSDRAYTGELFF. DNA of the CDR3: TGTGCCAGCAGTTACTCGGACAGGGCCTACACCGGGGAGCTGTTTTTT.

This clone was recorded once. The chain is built from TRBV5-1 and TRBJ1-1; TRBD1 aligns across 7 bases. CDR3 length: 14 amino acids. CDR1 is SGHRS and CDR2 is YFSETQ in the germline V gene. Unmatched junction bases numbered 6, after V lost 4 bases and J lost 3 bases. The CDR3 is CASSIRQGDTEAFF. CDR3 coding DNA: TGCGCCAGCAGCATTCGACAGGGAGACACTGAAGCTTTCTTT.

The V gene is TRBV7-3, the J gene TRBJ2-3; 9 bases are a match to TRBD2. V trimming: 3 bases; J trimming: 3 bases; junction bases outside the gene matches: 13. The CDR3 runs to 18 residues. Germline loops: CDR1 SGHTA, CDR2 FQGTGA. CDR3 nucleotide sequence: TGTGCCAGCAGCTTGAGAGCGGGGGGTCCATTGGTGACAGATACGCAGTATTTT. Translated: CASSLRAGGPLVTDTQYF.

The genes are TRBV7-9 and TRBJ2-2; 7 nucleotides agree with TRBD2. The germline gives CDR1 SEHNR, CDR2 FQNEAQ (reference sequence). This CDR3 comprises 15 residues. V lost 5 bases and J lost 7; bases outside the gene matches: 10. As DNA, the CDR3 is TGTGCCAGCAGCGCGAGGTGGGGGGGAATCGGGGAGCTGTTTTTT. As protein: CASSARWGGIGELFF.

The chain is built from TRBV24-1 and TRBJ2-7; D is possibly TRBD1 (5 bases). Germline CDR1 is KGHDR and CDR2 is SFDVKD. CDR3 length: 16 residues. V dropped 4 bases and J dropped 3 bases, with 18 bases sitting between them. The CDR3 DNA sequence: TGTGCCACCAGTGACCCCTACGAGGCAGGGATCTACGAGCAGTACTTC. It translates to CATSDPYEAGIYEQYF.

The chain combines TRBV9 with TRBJ2-2; TRBD2 is a possible D gene (6 bases). The V end was cut by 5 bases, the J end by 10 bases, with 15 bases between. Germline V CDR1 and CDR2: SGDLS, YYNGEE. This CDR3 has 13 residues. For the CDR3, the DNA is TGTGCCAGCAGTACTATAGCGGTCACGGAGCTGTTTTTT. Residues: CASSTIAVTELFF.

This clone showed up just once. The chain combines TRBV18 with TRBJ1-1; 7 bases match TRBD1. The ends lost 8 bases at V and 5 bases at J; junction bases unmatched: 8. Germline-derived CDR1 and CDR2 are KGHSH and LQKENI. This CDR3 is 13 amino acids long. The CDR3 region is CASTQGGRTEAFF. CDR3 DNA: TGTGCCAGCACCCAGGGGGGTAGGACTGAAGCTTTCTTT.

The chain is built from TRBV11-2 and TRBJ2-1, with 8 bases aligning to TRBD1. CDR3 size: 14 residues. Germline lookup yields CDR1 SGHAT and CDR2 FQNNGV. The V segment lost 5 bases and the J segment 7 bases; nucleotides outside the gene matches: 7. The CDR3 DNA follows: TGTGCCAGCAGCCCCCTAAGGACAGGGAATGAGCAGTTCTTC. Residues: CASSPLRTGNEQFF.

This clone was seen a few times. The J gene is TRBJ2-1, the V gene TRBV6-4; TRBD2 agrees at 11 bases. V shed 6 bases and J 7 bases; nucleotides not matched to a gene: 11. The germline gives CDR1 MRHNA, CDR2 SNTAGT. This CDR3 is 16 amino acids long. The CDR3 is CASSSISGRVVNEQFF. The CDR3 DNA reads TGTGCCAGCAGCTCTATTAGCGGGAGGGTAGTGAATGAGCAGTTCTTC.

The rearrangement uses TRBV7-6 and TRBJ1-1; the D gene is possibly TRBD1 (5 bases). The V end was cut by 2 bases, the J end by 7 bases, with 8 bases between. The CDR3 sequence is 12 residues long. The germline V gene has CDR1 SGHVS and CDR2 FNYEAQ. The CDR3 here is CASSLQGSEAFF. The CDR3, as DNA: TGTGCCAGCAGCTTACAGGGTAGTGAAGCTTTCTTT.

The rearrangement joins TRBV11-2 to TRBJ1-4, with 8 bases fitting TRBD1. Trimming took 1 base from V and 7 from J; bases not matched to a gene: 2. This CDR3 region has 14 residues. Germline lookup yields CDR1 SGHAT and CDR2 FQNNGV. In DNA form, the CDR3 reads TGTGCCAGCAGCTTAGGGACAGGGCTTGAAAAACTGTTTTTT. This encodes CASSLGTGLEKLFF.

The chain couples TRBV7-2 to TRBJ2-1; the match to TRBD2 covers 15 bases. The CDR3 consists of 15 residues. Per the germline V gene, CDR1 is SGHTA and CDR2 is FQGNSA. V gave up 1 base and J gave up 9 bases; unmatched junction bases: 1. CDR3 in amino acids: CASSLGTSGRAEQFF. The CDR3 coding sequence is TGTGCCAGCAGCTTAGGGACTAGCGGGAGGGCTGAGCAGTTCTTC.

The chain links TRBV7-9 to TRBJ2-6, with 7 bases identical to TRBD1. Germline V CDR1 and CDR2: SEHNR, FQNEAQ (reference sequence). CDR3 length: 18 amino acids. Trimming removed 5 bases from V and 0 bases from J; junction bases left unmatched: 10. This CDR3 reads CASSPRTGEASGANVLTF. The CDR3 DNA reads as TGTGCCAGCAGCCCTCGGACAGGCGAAGCCTCTGGGGCCAACGTCCTGACTTTC.

V usage is TRBV2 and J usage is TRBJ1-6; tentatively, D is TRBD1 (6 bases). V lost 6 bases and J 5 bases, leaving 11 bases between the germline ends. The CDR3 has 14 amino acids. The germline gives CDR1 SNHLY, CDR2 FYNNEI. This CDR3 reads CASRGSGDNSPLHF. The CDR3, as DNA: TGTGCCAGCAGAGGTTCAGGGGATAATTCACCCCTCCACTTT.

This chain links TRBV5-4 with TRBJ1-2, with TRBD1 matching 7 bases. Looked up from germline, CDR1 is SGHNT and CDR2 is YYREEE (reference sequence). The length of the CDR3 is 14 residues. V lost 6 bases, J lost 7 bases, and 12 bases stayed unmatched. The CDR3 DNA reads as TGTGCCAGCACCATTAACAGGGGAGCTATTGGCTACACCTTC. Residues: CASTINRGAIGYTF.

V gene TRBV5-1 combines with J gene TRBJ1-4; the D gene is possibly TRBD1 (6 bases). Germline assignment: CDR1 SGHRS and CDR2 YFSETQ. The CDR3 length is 14 residues. V gave up 5 bases and J gave up 8 bases, with 16 bases separating them. The CDR3 is CASSDGGLEEKLFF. As DNA, the CDR3 is TGCGCCAGCAGTGACGGGGGGCTGGAAGAAAAACTGTTTTTT.

This chain connects TRBV28 to TRBJ1-5; 8 bases match TRBD1. V lost 6 bases, J lost 3 bases, and 7 bases stayed unmatched. CDR1 is MDHEN, CDR2 SYDVKM, per germline. This CDR3 spans 15 amino acids. The CDR3 coding sequence is TGTGCCAGCAGGCCGGGACAGGCGGCCAATCAGCCCCAGCATTTT. It yields the protein CASRPGQAANQPQHF.

The chain joins TRBV11-2 to TRBJ1-1, with D maybe TRBD1 (6 bases). Germline V gene data show CDR1 as SGHAT and CDR2 as FQNNGV. The CDR3 sequence is 13 residues long. With 5 bases removed from V and 7 bases from J, the gap between germline ends came to 14 bases. CDR3 sequence (DNA): TGTGCCAGCAGCCACCCCCCGACAGGTGAAGCTTTCTTT. Its protein is CASSHPPTGEAFF.

The chain uses TRBV9 and TRBJ1-2; a possible D gene is TRBD1 (5 bases). Trimming took off 0 bases at V and 4 bases at J, with 13 bases between the two ends. The length of the CDR3 is 15 residues. The germline CDR1 and CDR2 sequences are SGDLS and YYNGEE. The CDR3 reads CASSVAAQGGYGYTF. In DNA, the CDR3 is TGTGCCAGCAGCGTAGCTGCCCAGGGCGGCTATGGCTACACCTTC.

The V call is TRBV4-1, the J call TRBJ1-2, with D hard to call. The CDR3 has 15 residues. Germline V gene lookup returns CDR1 MGHRA and CDR2 YSYEKL. Trimming cost V 0 bases and J 0 bases, with 8 bases left between them. CDR3 amino acids: CASSQDEASNYGYTF. DNA for the CDR3: TGCGCCAGCAGCCAAGATGAGGCCTCTAACTATGGCTACACCTTC.

The rearrangement uses TRBV2 and TRBJ2-2, with D tentatively TRBD1 (5 bases). V lost 6 bases and J lost 7, with 12 bases in between. Germline V CDR1 and CDR2: SNHLY, FYNNEI. CDR3 length: 13 residues. CDR3 nucleotide sequence: TGTGCCAGCAGCGCTAATCAGGGCGGGGAGCTGTTTTTT. Translating it yields CASSANQGGELFF.

The V and J genes are TRBV7-9 and TRBJ2-1, with a tentative D call TRBD1 (6 bases). CDR1 and CDR2 from the germline V gene are SEHNR and FQNEAQ (reference sequence). There are 14 residues in the CDR3. Trimming removed 2 bases at V and 5 bases at J, with 10 bases between. The CDR3 spells CASSLQGKNNEQFF. The CDR3 coding sequence is TGTGCCAGCAGCTTACAGGGGAAGAACAATGAGCAGTTCTTC.